The rows below give T cell receptor beta chains drawn from one sample of a study of cytomegalovirus exposure and HLA in healthy donors. Measured with immunoSEQ multiplex PCR; TCRdb has only the in-frame clones, and not every one. The sample yields 120,000 or so clones, about 80% seen once. The sample taken for sequencing was PBMCs. These receptors were collected from a female donor in good health and CMV-seropositive. Both conserved end residues are part of each CDR3. Each record gives: J gene, D gene, V gene, clone size, CDR3 DNA, CDR3 protein. A D gene is named only where the DNA matches it firmly. Clone size, where shown, is once, few, many, or a class for clones that have expanded.

TRBJ2-3	NA	TRBV30	once	TGTGCCTGGAGGGGGGGAGTCGATACGCAGTATTTT	CAWRGGVDTQYF
TRBJ2-5	TRBD1	TRBV27	NA	TGTGCCAGCAGTCGGACAGGGTCAGAGACCCAGTACTTC	CASSRTGSETQYF
TRBJ1-1	NA	TRBV11-2	NA	TGTGCCAGCAGCTTGTGGGGCCCGAACACTGAAGCTTTCTTT	CASSLWGPNTEAFF
TRBJ1-2	NA	TRBV14	NA	TGTGCCAGCAGCCAAGAGGTAACTCGCTACACCTTC	CASSQEVTRYTF
TRBJ2-5	TRBD2	TRBV7-9	NA	TGTTCCAGCAGCTTAGGGCTAGCGGGGGAGACGGAGACCCAGTACTTC	CSSSLGLAGETETQYF
TRBJ1-2	TRBD1	TRBV6-6	few	TGTGCCAGCAGTCAGACAGGGGACTATGGCTACACCTTC	CASSQTGDYGYTF
TRBJ2-3	NA	TRBV19	NA	TGTGCCAGTAGGGTCCAGGGCACAGATACGCAGTATTTT	CASRVQGTDTQYF
TRBJ1-6	TRBD1	TRBV7-2	NA	TGTGCCAGCACGGCAGGGGGCACGGAAAATTCACCCCTCCACTTT	CASTAGGTENSPLHF
TRBJ2-7	NA	TRBV29-1	NA	TGCAGCGGGGGGGGCGGCTCCTACGAGCAGTACTTC	CSGGGGSYEQYF
TRBJ1-4	TRBD1	TRBV7-9	NA	TGTGCCAGCAGGTCCGGGACAGGGAATGTAAAACTGTTTTTT	CASRSGTGNVKLFF
TRBJ1-1	NA	TRBV6-1	NA	TGTGCCAGCAGCCCGTTGGCGGAGACTGAAGCTTTCTTT	CASSPLAETEAFF
TRBJ2-3	NA	TRBV27	NA	TGTGCCAGCAGTTCTTACTCGACAGATACGCAGTATTTT	CASSSYSTDTQYF
TRBJ2-1	NA	TRBV7-6	NA	TGTGCCAGCAGTTTCGACGGGGGTGAGCAGTTCTTC	CASSFDGGEQFF
TRBJ1-2	NA	TRBV9	NA	TGTGCCAGCAGCGTAGGGGTTTCCCGGGGAGGCTACACCTTC	CASSVGVSRGGYTF
TRBJ1-5	NA	TRBV2	NA	TGTGCCAGCAAAGACAGGACCGGGGGCAATCAGCCCCAGCATTTT	CASKDRTGGNQPQHF
TRBJ1-6	NA	TRBV9	once	TGTGCCAGCAGCCCCTTAGGGGAAAATTCACCCCTCCACTTT	CASSPLGENSPLHF
TRBJ1-1	TRBD1	TRBV19	NA	TGTGCCAGTAGTTTGGGGACAGGGCCTAGGAAGAACACTGAAGCTTTCTTT	CASSLGTGPRKNTEAFF
TRBJ1-6	NA	TRBV7-9	once	TGTGCCAGCACTCCCGGAGGCCTTAATTCACCCCTCCACTTT	CASTPGGLNSPLHF
TRBJ2-7	TRBD1	TRBV9	NA	TGTGCCAGCAGCGTAGCCCGACAGGGTGACTACGAGCAGTACTTC	CASSVARQGDYEQYF
TRBJ1-4	TRBD1	TRBV14	NA	TGTGCCAGCAGCATTCAAGGGGGCCCTAATGAAAAACTGTTTTTT	CASSIQGGPNEKLFF
TRBJ1-2	NA	TRBV7-2	NA	TGTGCCAGCAGCTTAGCGAGTAACAGGCAGGTTTATGGCTACACCTTC	CASSLASNRQVYGYTF
TRBJ1-4	NA	TRBV6-5	NA	TGTGCCAGCAGTACCCCTGGCAGTGAAAAACTGTTTTTT	CASSTPGSEKLFF
TRBJ2-2	TRBD1	TRBV5-1	NA	TGCGCCAGCACCCTCGGGACAGGTCCCGGGGAGCTGTTTTTT	CASTLGTGPGELFF
TRBJ2-5	NA	TRBV18	NA	TGTGCCAGCTCACCAATTACCGGGTTACAAGAGACCCAGTACTTC	CASSPITGLQETQYF
TRBJ1-1	TRBD1	TRBV13	NA	TGTGCCAGCGGTCGGACAGGGGGCAGGGCTGAAGCTTTCTTT	CASGRTGGRAEAFF
TRBJ2-1	TRBD1	TRBV7-9	NA	TGTGCCAGCAGCTTTCCCGACAGGGGCGGGCAGTTCTTC	CASSFPDRGGQFF
TRBJ2-7	TRBD1	TRBV30	NA	TGTGCCTGGAGTGACCCCGGGACAGGGGATTCCTACGAGCAGTACTTC	CAWSDPGTGDSYEQYF
TRBJ1-5	TRBD1	TRBV25-1	NA	TGTGCCAGCAGTGGGGACAGGGCGGACCAGCCCCAGCATTTT	CASSGDRADQPQHF
TRBJ2-2	TRBD1	TRBV4-3	NA	TGCGCCAGCAGCCAAGTAGGACAGGGGGACACCGGGGAGCTGTTTTTT	CASSQVGQGDTGELFF
TRBJ2-3	NA	TRBV14	once	TGTGCCAGCTCCGGACTCTCGGATACGCAGTATTTT	CASSGLSDTQYF
TRBJ2-3	NA	TRBV11-3	NA	TGTGCCAGCAGCACATCAGCAGATACGCAGTATTTT	CASSTSADTQYF
TRBJ2-5	NA	TRBV6-6	NA	TGTGCCAGCAGTCCGCACGGGGAGACCCAGTACTTC	CASSPHGETQYF
TRBJ2-7	TRBD2	TRBV18	NA	TGTGCCAGCTCCCCTACTAGCGGGGGGGCTCGGGAGCAGTACTTC	CASSPTSGGAREQYF
TRBJ2-7	TRBD2	TRBV4-3	NA	TGCGCCAGCAGCCAAGATACCAGCGGGGGAACCTACGAGCAGTACTTC	CASSQDTSGGTYEQYF
TRBJ2-7	NA	TRBV7-9	NA	TGTGCCAGCAGCTTAGCAGGGGACGAGCAGTACTTC	CASSLAGDEQYF
TRBJ2-3	NA	TRBV5-1	NA	TGCGCCAGCAGCTTGTGGGTAGCGGCGAGCACAGATACGCAGTATTTT	CASSLWVAASTDTQYF
TRBJ2-5	NA	TRBV9	NA	TGTGCCAGCAGCACGACAGGTTCTGAGACCCAGTACTTC	CASSTTGSETQYF